One sample yielded the 10 T cell receptor beta chains listed below, sequenced in a study of blood T cells in healthy people across ages. The use of a sample-barcoded 5' primer and a J-beta primer mix characterized a second PCR of about 7 to 12 cycles. MiXCR, applied by TCRdb to the 5' RACE reads, yields one record per CDR3 protein. The table shows about 1.1 million distinct CDR3 sequences, with roughly two fifths occurring only once. The specimen sequenced was blood. Every receptor here comes from a man younger than 30 in good health.

This clonotype showed up just a few times. The chain employs TRBV13 and TRBJ2-3; D possibly corresponds to TRBD2 (6 bases). CDR3 size: 14 residues. Trimming took 5 bases from V and 9 from J, leaving 18 bases between them. Germline V gene data show CDR1 as PRHDT and CDR2 as FYEKMQ (reference sequence). CDR3: CASSPPGLEGTQYF. CDR3 sequence (DNA): TGTGCCAGCAGCCCCCCGGGACTTGAGGGAACGCAGTATTTT.

The chain recombines TRBV2 with TRBJ1-5; 9 positions agree with TRBD1. V lost 5 bases, J lost 3 bases, and 5 bases stayed unmatched. Germline V CDR1 and CDR2: SNHLY, FYNNEI. The CDR3 is 15 amino acids. CDR3 DNA sequence: TGTGCCAGCAGTCACGGGACAGGGAACAATCAGCCCCAGCATTTT. Encoded protein: CASSHGTGNNQPQHF. The full variable domain, with the rest looked up from reference TRBV2 and TRBJ1-5, is EPEVTQTPSHQVTQMGQEVILRCVPISNHLYFYWYRQILGQKVEFLVSFYNNEISEKSEIFDDQFSVERPDGSNFTLKIRSTKLEDSAMYFCASSHGTGNNQPQHFGDGTRLSIL.

The genes are TRBV12-3 or TRBV12-4 and TRBJ2-5; TRBD2 agrees at 12 bases. This CDR3 spans 16 amino acids. V was pared by 5 bases and J by 3 bases, with 7 bases of the junction left unmatched. The CDR3 sequence: CASSPTSGGTKETQYF. The CDR3 DNA sequence: TGTGCCAGCAGTCCCACTAGCGGGGGGACCAAAGAGACCCAGTACTTC.

The chain carries TRBV7-2 and TRBJ1-5; D is ambiguous. The CDR3 runs 14 residues. V was shortened by 5 bases and J by 7 bases, with 15 bases between the two germline ends. CDR1 SGHTA and CDR2 FQGNSA come from the germline V gene. In nucleotides, the CDR3 is TGTGCCAGCAGCCTCGAGGTGGGGAACCAGCCCCAGCATTTT. Translation: CASSLEVGNQPQHF. Combining the CDR3 with reference TRBV7-2 and TRBJ1-5 gives the whole variable domain GAGVSQSPSNKVTEKGKDVELRCDPISGHTALYWYRQSLGQGLEFLIYFQGNSAPDKSGLPSDRFSAERTGGSVSTLTIQRTQQEDSAVYLCASSLEVGNQPQHFGDGTRLSIL.

The chain combines TRBV20-1 with TRBJ1-6; 7 positions match TRBD1. This CDR3 is 14 amino acids long. V shed 0 bases, J shed 10 bases, and the junction held 6 bases outside the gene matches. Germline V CDR1 and CDR2: DFQATT, SNEGSKA (reference sequence). The CDR3 protein is CSAREQGKESPLHF. In nucleotides, the CDR3 is TGCAGTGCTAGAGAACAGGGGAAGGAATCACCCCTCCACTTT.

The V and J genes are TRBV10-3 and TRBJ2-5, with TRBD1 as a possible D gene (5 bases). The CDR3 extends over 16 amino acids. Trimming took 3 bases from V and 4 from J, leaving 18 bases between them. Germline V CDR1 and CDR2: ENHRY, SYGVKD. The CDR3 nucleotides are TGTGCCATCAGTGAAGTCGACAGATCAGACCGAGAGACCCAGTACTTC. Translated, it gives CAISEVDRSDRETQYF.

This clonotype was seen repeatedly, ten times or more. CDR3 DNA sequence: TGTGCCAGCAGTTTAACCCCCCGGGGCACTGAAGCTTTCTTT. It specifies CASSLTPRGTEAFF. This chain uses TRBV12-3 or TRBV12-4 with TRBJ1-1; D uncertain. Deletions cut 2 bases from V and 4 bases from J, with 11 bases between. The CDR3 sequence is 14 residues long.

This chain connects TRBV21-1 to TRBJ1-1. TRBV21-1 is noted as a pseudogene. The CDR3 covers 12 residues. In DNA form, the CDR3 reads TGTGCCAGCAGCAAAAGACAAATGGGAGCTTTCTTT. Translated: CASSKRQMGAFF.

This clonotype was seen only a few times. This chain uses TRBV6-5 with TRBJ2-7; D uncertain. Germline V lookup: CDR1 MNHEY, CDR2 SVGAGI. Trimming took 3 bases from V and 6 from J, leaving 9 bases between them. The length of the CDR3 is 12 residues. CDR3 sequence reads: CASSYDESEQYF. The DNA of the CDR3 is TGTGCCAGCAGTTATGACGAAAGCGAGCAGTACTTC.

In the case of this clonotype: A junction end diverges from the germline sequence, so it may reflect a read error. This chain connects TRBV5-6 to TRBJ1-4; 7 bases match TRBD1. Germline V gives CDR1 SGHDT, CDR2 YYEEEE. The CDR3 length is 16 residues. DNA for the CDR3: TGTGCCAGCAGTTCTCTCGGGACAGCAACTAATGAAGAACTGTTTTTT. This sequence encodes CASSSLGTATNEELFF.